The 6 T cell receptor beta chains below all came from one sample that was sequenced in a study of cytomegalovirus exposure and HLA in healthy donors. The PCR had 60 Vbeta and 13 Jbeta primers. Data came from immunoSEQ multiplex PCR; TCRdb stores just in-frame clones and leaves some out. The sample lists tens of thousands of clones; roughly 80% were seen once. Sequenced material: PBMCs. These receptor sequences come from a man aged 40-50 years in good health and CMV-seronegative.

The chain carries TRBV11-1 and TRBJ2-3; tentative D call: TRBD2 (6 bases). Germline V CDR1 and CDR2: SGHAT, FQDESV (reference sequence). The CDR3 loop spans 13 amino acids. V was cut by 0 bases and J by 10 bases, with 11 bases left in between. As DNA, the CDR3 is TGTGCCAGCAGCTTAGCGCGGGGTGGAGCGCAGTATTTT. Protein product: CASSLARGGAQYF.

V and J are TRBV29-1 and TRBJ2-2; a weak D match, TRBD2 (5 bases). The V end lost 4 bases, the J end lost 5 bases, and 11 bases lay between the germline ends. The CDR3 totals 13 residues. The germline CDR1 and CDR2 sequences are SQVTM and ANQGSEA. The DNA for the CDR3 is TGCAGCGTTGTGTTCTCGGGGACCGGGGAGCTGTTTTTT. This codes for CSVVFSGTGELFF.

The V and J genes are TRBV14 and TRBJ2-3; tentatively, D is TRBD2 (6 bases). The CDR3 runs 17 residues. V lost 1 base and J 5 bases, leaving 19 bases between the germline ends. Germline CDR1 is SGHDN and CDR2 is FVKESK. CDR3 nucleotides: TGTGCCAGCAGCCAAGCTACGAGGATGGTAGCGGAAGATACGCAGTATTTT. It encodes CASSQATRMVAEDTQYF.

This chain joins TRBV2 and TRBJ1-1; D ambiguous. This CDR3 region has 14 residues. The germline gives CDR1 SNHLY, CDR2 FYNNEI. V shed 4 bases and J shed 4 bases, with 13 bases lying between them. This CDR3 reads CASSALGFGTEAFF. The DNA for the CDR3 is TGTGCCAGCAGTGCCCTAGGATTTGGCACTGAAGCTTTCTTT.

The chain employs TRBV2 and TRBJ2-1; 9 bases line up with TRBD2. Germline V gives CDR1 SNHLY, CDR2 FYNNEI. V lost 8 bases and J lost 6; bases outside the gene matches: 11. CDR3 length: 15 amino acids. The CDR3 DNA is TGTGCCAGCGGTGGCGGGAGGGATTTTGTCAATGAGCAGTTCTTC. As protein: CASGGGRDFVNEQFF.

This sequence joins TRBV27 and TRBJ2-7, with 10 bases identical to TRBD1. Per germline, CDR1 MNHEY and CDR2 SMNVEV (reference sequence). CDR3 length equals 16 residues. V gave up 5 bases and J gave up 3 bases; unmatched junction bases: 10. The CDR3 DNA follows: TGTGCCAGCAGTCAGCCGACAGGGGGCGCGCTCTACGAGCAGTACTTC. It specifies CASSQPTGGALYEQYF.